This T cell receptor (beta chain) was identified during a study of beta chain features in type 1 diabetes. The whole isolated RNA underwent reverse transcription, so sequencing captured expressed TCRB transcripts. About 3.7 million reads per sample were averaged for naive, central memory and regulatory samples. Produced via immunoSEQ multiplex PCR; TCRdb's table is partial and in-frame only. The sample shows under 450,000 clones, 11% to 15% of them seen only once. Study-level results: No resolution was reached here on whether HLA type influences TCRB rearrangement. Patients with type 1 diabetes carried fewer insertions and had more deletions at their VDJ junctions. PCR might pick shorter templates more often, in the same way for patients and controls.

This clone has only a few counts. The antigen is not known. V lost 5 bases and J lost 1, with 5 bases in between. The CDR3 extends over 12 amino acids. CDR1 is MNHNY and CDR2 is SVGAGI in the germline V gene (reference sequence). This sequence joins TRBV6-6 and TRBJ1-1, with D possibly matching TRBD1 (5 bases). Sequenced material: naive CD4+ T cells from blood. The sequence came from a young man in good health. The CDR3 loop is CASSRGNTEAFF. The CDR3 bases are TGTGCCAGCAGTAGGGGGAACACTGAAGCTTTCTTT.